The source of this T cell receptor (beta chain) is a study of blood T cell repertoires in COVID-19. Germline CDR1 reads LNHDA; CDR2 reads SQIVND (reference sequence). V was cut by 2 bases and J by 3 bases, with 8 bases left in between. The length of the CDR3 is 13 residues. Using immunoSEQ multiplex PCR, the repertoire was profiled, and TCRdb retains in-frame clones only, with some absent. This table has around 280,000 clones, 85% to 90% appearing once. The sequence derives from a woman between 25 and 40 years old with COVID-19, enrolled during active disease. The chain carries TRBV19 and TRBJ2-7, with D tentatively TRBD1 (5 bases). The sample taken for sequencing was peripheral blood. The DNA for the CDR3 is TGTGCCAGTAGTATATCCCAGGGCTACGAGCAGTACTTC. Protein: CASSISQGYEQYF.